What follows describes a single T cell receptor (beta chain). No antigen is known for it. These data come from a study of graft-versus-host responses after intestinal transplantation. Study details: Every transplant recipient was induced with anti-thymocyte globulin, then maintained on tacrolimus and steroids for 2 to 3 years.

Assay used: immunoSEQ multiplex PCR; TCRdb lists only in-frame clones, some missing. The table records around 130,000 clones, approximately 94% of them present only once. Findings of the study overall: GvH clones occurred in recipient marrow; some first appeared in ileum or blood.

Between the trimmed V and J ends, which lost 5 bases and 5 bases, there was a span of 16 bases. The CDR3 sequence is 15 residues long. Germline CDR1 reads SGHDT; CDR2 reads YYEEEE. Specimen: unstimulated CD4+ T cells sorted from spleen or lymph node cells, collected before intestinal transplant. This clonotype was obtained from a human donor who received an intestinal transplant. J is TRBJ2-2 and V is TRBV5-6, with a tentative D call TRBD2 (6 bases). The CDR3 DNA reads TGTGCCAGCAGTCTAACCGGGGCGGGGACCGGGGAGCTGTTTTTT. Protein product: CASSLTGAGTGELFF.